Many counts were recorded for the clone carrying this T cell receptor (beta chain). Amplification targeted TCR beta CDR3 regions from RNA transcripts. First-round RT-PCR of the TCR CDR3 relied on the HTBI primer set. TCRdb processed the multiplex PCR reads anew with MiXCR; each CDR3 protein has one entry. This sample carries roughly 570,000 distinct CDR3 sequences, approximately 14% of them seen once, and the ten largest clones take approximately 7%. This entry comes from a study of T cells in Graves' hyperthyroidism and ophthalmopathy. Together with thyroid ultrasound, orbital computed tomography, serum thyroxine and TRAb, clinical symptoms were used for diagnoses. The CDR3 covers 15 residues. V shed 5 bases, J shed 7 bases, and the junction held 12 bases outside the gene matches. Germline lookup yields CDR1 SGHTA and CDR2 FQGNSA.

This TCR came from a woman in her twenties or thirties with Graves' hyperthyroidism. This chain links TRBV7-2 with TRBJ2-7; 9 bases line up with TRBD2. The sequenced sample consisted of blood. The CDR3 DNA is TGTGCCAGCAGCCAGGGTAGCGGGAGAGCGGGGGAGCAGTACTTC. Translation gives CASSQGSGRAGEQYF.